Described below is a single TCR beta chain sequence and its context. This record comes from a study of blood T cell repertoires in COVID-19. Study context: Specimens from acute and convalescent COVID-19 originated in the United States, Italy and Spain. T cells, B-cell-depleted T cells, or PBMCs provided the cDNA or gDNA that served as material.

The CDR3 spans 12 residues. The V end lost 2 bases, the J end lost 7 bases, and 6 bases lay between the germline ends. Germline CDR1 reads MDHEN; CDR2 reads SYDVKM. Per the original methods: How many nucleated cells were present was estimated from reference gene primer amplification. Assay used: immunoSEQ multiplex PCR; TCRdb lists only in-frame clones, some missing. The V and J calls and clone size come from that table; D and trimming were worked out from the DNA. The sample carries about 300,000 clones, just under 90% recorded once. This chain links TRBV28 with TRBJ2-1; no reliable D call. The receptor comes from a woman aged 30 to 39 with COVID-19, enrolled during active disease. The sample taken for sequencing was peripheral blood. CDR3 DNA: TGTGCCAGCAGTTTAGAGATGAATGAGCAGTTCTTC. Protein sequence: CASSLEMNEQFF.